The present TCR beta chain was sequenced within a study of CD8 T cells in ankylosing spondylitis. The CDR3 contains 15 residues. After removal of 3 bases from V and 7 bases from J, the junction contained 6 bases not matched to a gene. From germline, CDR1 is SGDLS and CDR2 YYNGEE. As the method for making TCR beta libraries, quantitative 5'-RACE with molecular barcodes was used. TCRdb used MiXCR to reprocess the 5' RACE reads, holding one entry per CDR3 protein. The sample holds 10,000 to 15,000 distinct CDR3 sequences; 2.8% are singletons and the top ten take 8.7%. At least ten counts were recorded for this clonotype.

This receptor was taken from a male donor with ankylosing spondylitis or in good health (not recorded which). The genes are TRBV9 and TRBJ1-6, with 8 bases that match TRBD1. The sample taken for sequencing was blood, either unsorted or a sorted T cell fraction (not recorded which). This chain's CDR3 is CASSATGGPNSPLHF. CDR3 nucleotide sequence: TGTGCCAGCAGCGCAACAGGGGGTCCGAATTCACCCCTCCACTTT.